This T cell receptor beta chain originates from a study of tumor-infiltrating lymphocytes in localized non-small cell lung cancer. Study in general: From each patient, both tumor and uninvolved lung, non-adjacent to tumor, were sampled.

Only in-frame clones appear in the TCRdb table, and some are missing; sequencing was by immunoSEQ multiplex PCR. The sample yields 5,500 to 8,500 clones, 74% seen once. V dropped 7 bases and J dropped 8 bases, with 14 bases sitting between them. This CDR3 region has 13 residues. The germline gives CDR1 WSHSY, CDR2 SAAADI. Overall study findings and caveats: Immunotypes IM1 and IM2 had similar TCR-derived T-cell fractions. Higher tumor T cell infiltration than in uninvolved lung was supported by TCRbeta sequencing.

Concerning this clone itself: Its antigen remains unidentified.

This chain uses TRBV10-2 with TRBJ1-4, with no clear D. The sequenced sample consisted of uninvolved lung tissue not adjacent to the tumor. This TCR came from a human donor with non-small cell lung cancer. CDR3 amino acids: CASKGGPAEKLFF. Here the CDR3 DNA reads TGCGCCAGCAAGGGAGGGCCCGCGGAAAAACTGTTTTTT.